One sample yielded the 22 T cell receptor beta chains listed below, sequenced in a study of T-cell reconstitution after alpha-beta-depleted transplantation in children. Preparation of the TCRbeta library was carried out with unique molecular identifiers. One entry per CDR3 protein results from TCRdb running MiXCR on the PCR reads. This table has 200,000 to 300,000 distinct CDR3 sequences, around 12% appearing once. The specimen comprised PBMCs from the stem cell graft donor, sampled from the stem cell graft. The receptors come from a human donor who donated a stem cell graft to a child with acute lymphoblastic leukemia.

For this clonotype: A much larger clone differs by one base, so this may be a read error. The chain uses TRBV10-3 and TRBJ1-5; D is ambiguous. The CDR3 is 14 residues long. Per the germline V gene, CDR1 is ENHRY and CDR2 is SYGVKD. CDR3 nucleotides: TGTGCCATCAGTGACAGGTACGGCAATCAGCACCAGCATTTT. It encodes CAISDRYGNQHQHF.

This clonotype was observed a single time. The chain combines TRBV2 with TRBJ2-2; 7 bases map to TRBD1. Trimming removed 6 bases from V and 2 bases from J; junction bases left unmatched: 9. Germline values: CDR1 SNHLY, CDR2 FYNNEI. The CDR3 totals 16 residues. CDR3 sequence: CASSAFGQDNTGELFF. CDR3 nucleotides: TGTGCCAGCAGCGCCTTCGGACAGGACAACACCGGGGAGCTGTTTTTT.

This clonotype occurred a few times. CDR3 protein: CASSFGPRGGPQETQYF. CDR3 bases: TGTGCCAGCAGTTTTGGACCCAGGGGAGGTCCCCAAGAGACCCAGTACTTC. V usage is TRBV12-3 or TRBV12-4 and J usage is TRBJ2-5; possibly TRBD1 or TRBD2 for D (6 bases each). V was pared by 3 bases and J by 1 base, with 18 bases between. This CDR3 spans 17 amino acids.

The chain has TRBV6-2 or TRBV6-3 and TRBJ2-2; 12 bases line up with TRBD2. The CDR3 runs 15 residues. Germline V gene sequence: CDR1 MNHEY, CDR2 SVGEGT. V gave up 7 bases and J gave up 2 bases; unmatched junction bases: 2. CDR3 residues: CASTGLAGNTGELFF. The CDR3, as DNA: TGTGCCAGCACCGGACTAGCGGGAAACACCGGGGAGCTGTTTTTT.

This clonotype was seen ten or more times. V usage is TRBV28 and J usage is TRBJ2-1; TRBD2 aligns across 9 bases. This CDR3 is 15 amino acids long. From germline, CDR1 is MDHEN and CDR2 SYDVKM. V lost 8 bases, J lost 4 bases, and 9 bases stayed unmatched. This CDR3 reads CASGAGTSYYNEQFF. CDR3 in DNA: TGTGCCAGCGGAGCCGGGACTAGCTATTACAATGAGCAGTTCTTC. Combining the CDR3 with reference TRBV28 and TRBJ2-1 gives the whole variable domain DVKVTQSSRYLVKRTGEKVFLECVQDMDHENMFWYRQDPGLGLRLIYFSYDVKMKEKGDIPEGYSVSREKKERFSLILESASTNQTSMYLCASGAGTSYYNEQFFGPGTRLTVL.

The gene calls are TRBV20-1 and TRBJ2-4, with a tentative D call TRBD1 (5 bases). The V gene's germline CDR1 is DFQATT and CDR2 SNEGSKA (reference sequence). V lost 3 bases and J 0 bases, leaving 24 bases between the germline ends. This CDR3 region has 19 residues. The CDR3 sequence is CSARDLRRVGMIAKNIQYF. The CDR3 nucleotides read TGCAGTGCTAGGGACCTCCGCAGGGTGGGGATGATAGCCAAAAACATTCAGTACTTC.

In this sample, this clonotype turned up many times. The rearrangement uses TRBV9 and TRBJ1-3; maybe TRBD1 (6 bases). Germline V gene sequence: CDR1 SGDLS, CDR2 YYNGEE. V gave up 0 bases and J gave up 2 bases, with 18 bases separating them. This CDR3 spans 18 amino acids. CDR3 protein: CASSVDGIGQGTGNTIYF. The CDR3 DNA follows: TGTGCCAGCAGCGTAGATGGTATTGGGCAGGGGACTGGAAACACCATATATTTT.

This clonotype was observed at least ten times. The CDR3 nucleotides read TGCAGTGCTTTAAGCGGGGGGGCCACAGATACGCAGTATTTT. Translating it yields CSALSGGATDTQYF. The chain recombines TRBV20-1 with TRBJ2-3; 10 nucleotides align to TRBD2. Trimming cost V 5 bases and J 2 bases; bases outside gene matches: 4. Germline V lookup: CDR1 DFQATT, CDR2 SNEGSKA (reference sequence). There are 14 residues in the CDR3.

This chain links TRBV20-1 with TRBJ2-7; D is perhaps TRBD2 (6 bases). CDR1 DFQATT and CDR2 SNEGSKA come from the germline V gene (reference sequence). The CDR3 runs 11 residues. V was trimmed by 4 bases and J by 4 bases, leaving 8 bases between them. The CDR3 sequence is CSATGEYEQYF. CDR3 in DNA: TGCAGTGCTACGGGGGAATACGAGCAGTACTTC.

This clonotype was seen at least ten times. V and J are TRBV7-9 and TRBJ2-1; the D gene could be TRBD1 or TRBD2 (9 bases each). V was cut by 4 bases and J by 8 bases, with 21 bases left in between. The CDR3 spans 16 residues. Germline V gene data show CDR1 as SEHNR and CDR2 as FQNEAQ (reference sequence). CDR3 in amino acids: CASSSTGGLALDEQFF. DNA of the CDR3: TGTGCCAGCAGCTCGACAGGGGGACTAGCTCTCGATGAGCAGTTCTTC.

The table lists this clonotype with many counts. V gene TRBV5-1 combines with J gene TRBJ2-7; D is possibly TRBD1 (5 bases). This CDR3 comprises 13 residues. The V gene lost 0 bases and the J gene lost 2 bases, with 6 bases spanning the gap. The germline CDR1 and CDR2 sequences are SGHRS and YFSETQ. The CDR3 here is CASSLDRTYEQYF. DNA for the CDR3: TGCGCCAGCAGCTTGGACAGGACCTACGAGCAGTACTTC.

The chain joins TRBV20-1 to TRBJ2-1; a weak D match, TRBD1 (5 bases). Germline assignment: CDR1 DFQATT and CDR2 SNEGSKA (reference sequence). There are 12 residues in the CDR3. V lost 5 bases and J 4 bases, leaving 9 bases between the germline ends. CDR3 residues: CSARQGYNEQFF. CDR3 coding DNA: TGCAGTGCTCGCCAGGGTTACAATGAGCAGTTCTTC.

This clonotype was counted ten times or more. One junction end disagrees with the germline gene, perhaps due to a read error. As DNA, the CDR3 is TGTGCCATCGGTGAGACACCGAGGTATGGCTACACCTTC. Residues: CAIGETPRYGYTF. The rearrangement joins TRBV10-3 to TRBJ1-2; D unclear. Per the germline V gene, CDR1 is ENHRY and CDR2 is SYGVKD. This CDR3 contains 13 residues.

This clonotype has at least ten counts. The chain couples TRBV2 to TRBJ2-7; no clear D. Germline CDR1 SNHLY, CDR2 FYNNEI. This CDR3 region has 12 residues. Trimming cost V 8 bases and J 6 bases, with 14 bases left between them. Written as DNA, the CDR3 is TGTGCCAGCTTCTGGACCCCAGGCGAGCAGTACTTC. It encodes CASFWTPGEQYF.

The chain joins TRBV7-7 to TRBJ2-2; D gene ambiguous. This CDR3 region has 16 residues. From germline, CDR1 is SSHAT and CDR2 FNYEAQ (reference sequence). Deletions cut 4 bases from V and 2 bases from J, with 14 bases between. The CDR3 DNA sequence: TGTGCCAGCAGCTCCATACCACCACCCAACACCGGGGAGCTGTTTTTT. Translating gives CASSSIPPPNTGELFF.

This clonotype was recorded at least ten times. The chain combines TRBV27 with TRBJ2-1, with a possible D match to TRBD1 (8 bases). Germline V CDR1 and CDR2: MNHEY, SMNVEV (reference sequence). This CDR3 comprises 14 residues. The V gene lost 5 bases and the J gene lost 9 bases, with 17 bases spanning the gap. CDR3 nucleotides: TGTGCCAGCAGTATTGGACAGGGAGGGGGTGAGCAGTTCTTC. The encoded protein is CASSIGQGGGEQFF.

In this sample, this clonotype turned up many times. This chain uses TRBV5-1 with TRBJ2-2; 7 bases map to TRBD2. The trim removed 4 bases at V and 6 bases at J, leaving 12 bases unmatched. Germline loops: CDR1 SGHRS, CDR2 YFSETQ. The CDR3 has 16 residues. The CDR3: CASSPRGKEAAGELFF. The CDR3 coding sequence is TGCGCCAGCAGCCCGCGGGGGAAGGAAGCGGCCGGGGAGCTGTTTTTT.

At least ten counts were recorded for this clonotype. The V and J genes are TRBV7-3 and TRBJ2-1; the match to TRBD2 covers 9 bases. In germline, CDR1 is SGHTA, CDR2 FQGTGA. The CDR3 length is 14 residues. The J segment lost 7 bases and the V segment lost 1 base, leaving 2 bases of the junction unmatched. In DNA, the CDR3 is TGTGCCAGCAGCTTAAAAAGCGGGAGGAATGAGCAGTTCTTC. Translation: CASSLKSGRNEQFF.

A few counts support this clonotype. The DNA for the CDR3 is TGCGCCAGCAGCTCTAGGTCCCAAGAGACCCAGTACTTC. This sequence encodes CASSSRSQETQYF. The gene calls are TRBV5-1 and TRBJ2-5, with D unclear. Germline assignment: CDR1 SGHRS and CDR2 YFSETQ. V was shortened by 3 bases and J by 1 base, with 7 bases between the two germline ends. This CDR3 region has 13 residues.

This clonotype was recorded at least ten times. J is TRBJ1-4 and V is TRBV12-3 or TRBV12-4; 8 bases agree with TRBD1. The V and J ends lost 4 bases and 3 bases, in that order; junction bases with no gene match: 1. The CDR3 sequence is 14 residues long. Written as DNA, the CDR3 is TGTGCCAGCAGTTCGGGACAGGCTAATGAAAAACTGTTTTTT. Translating gives CASSSGQANEKLFF.

This clonotype was picked up many times. The rearrangement joins TRBV9 to TRBJ2-3; 11 positions match TRBD2. V was pared by 3 bases and J by 8 bases, with 8 bases of the junction left unmatched. This CDR3 is built from 15 residues. Per the germline V gene, CDR1 is SGDLS and CDR2 is YYNGEE. The CDR3 DNA is TGTGCCAGCAGCGGGGGACTAGCGGTGCATGGTACGCAGTATTTT. Residues: CASSGGLAVHGTQYF.

The chain recombines TRBV19 with TRBJ1-5; possibly TRBD1 for D (5 bases). Trimming pared 5 bases from V and 6 bases from J, leaving 17 bases between. CDR3 length: 15 residues. The germline V gene has CDR1 LNHDA and CDR2 SQIVND (reference sequence). CDR3 region: CASSDRGTQGQPQHF. Here the CDR3 DNA reads TGTGCCAGTAGTGATCGCGGGACCCAAGGTCAGCCCCAGCATTTT.